This is a list of T cell receptor beta chains from one sample in a study of blood T cell repertoires in COVID-19. Data came from immunoSEQ multiplex PCR; TCRdb stores just in-frame clones and leaves some out. The table has some 270,000 clones, around 93% seen once. The sample was PBMCs or T cells enriched from blood (not recorded which). These receptors all come from a man aged 40-55 years who had been exposed to COVID-19. Each CDR3 is given with its conserved first and last residue. The order of the fields is V gene, CDR3 protein.

V gene: TRBV24-1
CDR3 protein: CATSDFSRKTYNEQFF

V gene: TRBV25-1
CDR3 protein: CASTTSGTQYF

V gene: TRBV19
CDR3 protein: CASSLTPQGKNEQFF

V gene: TRBV5-1
CDR3 protein: CASSLEGQRSYEQYF

V gene: TRBV1
CDR3 protein: CTSSQRRRLAEKQFF

V gene: TRBV28
CDR3 protein: CASSQGGVASSTDTQYF

V gene: TRBV13
CDR3 protein: CASSLGRRANTGELFF

V gene: TRBV30
CDR3 protein: CAWVGQRAYEQYF

V gene: TRBV4-3
CDR3 protein: CASSREAGQGYEQYF

V gene: TRBV4-1
CDR3 protein: CASSQVRSSYNEQFF

V gene: TRBV28
CDR3 protein: CAVVGGFVNTEAFF

V gene: TRBV4-1
CDR3 protein: CASSQDPLEQYF

V gene: TRBV19
CDR3 protein: CASSIPGMNTEAFF

V gene: TRBV7-9
CDR3 protein: CASSWGQGASNYGYTF

V gene: TRBV28
CDR3 protein: CASSLSGRETQYF

V gene: TRBV19
CDR3 protein: CASSIAITGSVGYTF

V gene: TRBV12-5
CDR3 protein: CASGLVVDRLTYEQYF

V gene: TRBV29-1
CDR3 protein: CSVKSDTEAFF

V gene: TRBV3-1/TRBV3-2
CDR3 protein: CASSQNTGLAGINEQFF

V gene: TRBV11-2
CDR3 protein: CAGSSGLAGVGEQFF

V gene: TRBV19
CDR3 protein: CASMWTGGRERSTEAFF

V gene: TRBV7-2
CDR3 protein: CASSSQREGPDTQYF

V gene: TRBV9
CDR3 protein: CASSVAPGETQYF

V gene: TRBV2
CDR3 protein: CASRALYNEQFF

V gene: TRBV9
CDR3 protein: CASSVDLASTDTQYF

V gene: TRBV30
CDR3 protein: CAWSPGQGVQPQHF

V gene: TRBV4-3
CDR3 protein: CASSLGQAMLTEAFF

V gene: TRBV28
CDR3 protein: CASRTGPAGSPLHF

V gene: TRBV4-3
CDR3 protein: CASSQALPGTGVYNEQFF

V gene: TRBV9
CDR3 protein: CASSVVSGSTDTQYF

V gene: TRBV7-2
CDR3 protein: CASSLALGLYNEQFF